The 15 T cell receptor beta chains in this list originate from one sample, sequenced in a study of cytomegalovirus exposure and HLA in healthy donors. Primers: 60 Vbeta forward and 13 Jbeta reverse. Generated by immunoSEQ multiplex PCR, the TCRdb table keeps only in-frame clones and is missing some. The profile shows approximately 120,000 clones, roughly 80% of them singletons. The sample consisted of PBMCs. The receptors originated from a woman aged 45-60 years in good health and CMV-seronegative.

Details on this clone: The junction departs from the called germline gene at one end, perhaps through a read error. This chain joins TRBV2 and TRBJ2-2; TRBD2 agrees at 13 bases. Germline V gene data show CDR1 as SNHLY and CDR2 as FYNNEI. The CDR3 is 14 amino acids. This CDR3 is CATTGTSGTGELSF. CDR3 sequence (DNA): TGTGCCACGACCGGGACTAGCGGGACCGGGGAGCTGTCTTTT.

This clone was detected once. The chain recombines TRBV6-4 with TRBJ1-1; 7 nucleotides align to TRBD1. The CDR3 runs 13 residues. CDR1 and CDR2 from the germline V gene are MRHNA and SNTAGT. With 4 bases clipped from V and 4 bases from J, the junction kept 3 bases outside the gene matches. The CDR3 nucleotides are TGTGCCAGCAGTGTCGACAGGGCCACTGAAGCTTTCTTT. The encoded protein is CASSVDRATEAFF.

The gene calls are TRBV2 and TRBJ1-2; 9 bases are shared with TRBD1. Trimming cost V 4 bases and J 5 bases; bases outside gene matches: 2. The CDR3 covers 13 residues. Germline CDR1 SNHLY, CDR2 FYNNEI. CDR3 sequence: CASSGQGGYGYTF. Written as DNA, the CDR3 is TGTGCCAGCAGTGGACAGGGGGGGTATGGCTACACCTTC.

This chain uses TRBV5-1 with TRBJ2-5, with TRBD2 matching over 15 bases. Germline values: CDR1 SGHRS, CDR2 YFSETQ. The CDR3 has 17 amino acids. Trimming at V came to 4 bases and at J to 3 bases, leaving 7 bases not matched to a gene. CDR3 coding DNA: TGCGCCAGCAGCCTCGGACTAGCGGGAGGGAACGAAGAGACCCAGTACTTC. Translated: CASSLGLAGGNEETQYF.

The chain recombines TRBV12-5 with TRBJ2-1, with D unclear. V was shortened by 1 base and J by 4 bases, with 11 bases between the two germline ends. The V gene's germline CDR1 is LGHNT and CDR2 FRNRAP. CDR3 length: 15 residues. The CDR3 region has the DNA TGTGCTAGTGGTTTGGGACACGGCTTATACAATGAGCAGTTCTTC. Amino acid sequence: CASGLGHGLYNEQFF.

The gene calls are TRBV7-9 and TRBJ2-1; TRBD2 matches at 7 bases. The CDR3 has 15 amino acids. CDR1 and CDR2 from the germline V gene are SEHNR and FQNEAQ (reference sequence). V gave up 1 base and J gave up 7 bases; unmatched junction bases: 7. The CDR3 protein is CASSLGAGVGNEQFF. The CDR3 bases are TGTGCCAGCAGCTTAGGGGCGGGAGTAGGTAATGAGCAGTTCTTC.

The chain joins TRBV2 to TRBJ2-2; TRBD2 matches 8 bases. The V segment lost 7 bases and the J segment 2 bases; nucleotides outside the gene matches: 12. The CDR3 is made up of 17 amino acids. In germline, CDR1 is SNHLY, CDR2 FYNNEI. CDR3: CASNLGGGGVNTGELFF. In DNA form, the CDR3 reads TGTGCCAGCAATCTCGGGGGGGGCGGGGTAAACACCGGGGAGCTGTTTTTT.

The V gene is TRBV28, the J gene TRBJ1-1; 7 bases are shared with TRBD1. V lost 5 bases to trimming and J lost 1 base; unmatched junction nucleotides: 7. Germline lookup yields CDR1 MDHEN and CDR2 SYDVKM. This CDR3 has 15 amino acids. The CDR3 nucleotides read TGTGCCAGCAGTGAACCACAGGGGTCGAACACTGAAGCTTTCTTT. Protein: CASSEPQGSNTEAFF.

J is TRBJ1-3 and V is TRBV29-1; no clear D gene. Germline CDR1 SQVTM, CDR2 ANQGSEA. Between the trimmed V and J ends, which lost 6 bases and 8 bases, there was a span of 14 bases. The CDR3 contains 12 residues. This chain's CDR3 is CSVGMGVDTIYF. In nucleotides, the CDR3 is TGCAGCGTAGGTATGGGAGTGGACACCATATATTTT.

The chain links TRBV27 to TRBJ1-5; 10 bases align to TRBD1. Germline values: CDR1 MNHEY, CDR2 SMNVEV (reference sequence). Trimming cost V 8 bases and J 5 bases; bases outside gene matches: 6. The CDR3 loop spans 14 amino acids. CDR3 residues: CASRDRGGYQPQHF. Here the CDR3 DNA reads TGTGCCAGCCGGGACAGGGGAGGGTATCAGCCCCAGCATTTT.

The chain joins TRBV5-8 to TRBJ2-6; D unclear. Looked up from germline, CDR1 is SGHTS and CDR2 is YDEGEE. V dropped 1 base and J dropped 4 bases, with 9 bases sitting between them. This CDR3 region has 15 residues. The CDR3 DNA reads as TGTGCCAGCAGCTTGCTTGGCTCCGGGGCCAACGTCCTGACTTTC. This gives the protein CASSLLGSGANVLTF.

In DNA form, the CDR3 reads TGTGCCAGCAGAGCCGCAGGGGACCGACAAGAGACCCAGTACTTC. Amino acid sequence: CASRAAGDRQETQYF. The chain links TRBV28 to TRBJ2-5; TRBD1 might be the D (6 bases). V was clipped by 6 bases and J by 2 bases, with 16 bases between them. This CDR3 contains 15 residues. The germline CDR1 and CDR2 sequences are MDHEN and SYDVKM.

The V call is TRBV6-1, the J call TRBJ2-1; 13 bases map to TRBD2. CDR3 length: 15 residues. Losses at the gene ends were 7 bases for V and 7 bases for J; bases not matched to a gene: 7. Germline CDR1 is MNHNS and CDR2 is SASEGT. The CDR3 DNA reads as TGTGCCAGCACACGGACTAGCGGGAGATCAAATGAGCAGTTCTTC. Translated: CASTRTSGRSNEQFF.

This rearrangement joins TRBV10-2 to TRBJ1-5, with 7 bases fitting TRBD1. CDR3 size: 13 residues. The V gene's germline CDR1 is WSHSY and CDR2 SAAADI. V was clipped by 7 bases and J by 3 bases; unmatched bases: 3. In nucleotides, the CDR3 is TGCGCCAGCAATGACAGGGACAATCAGCCCCAGCATTTT. The encoded protein is CASNDRDNQPQHF.

The CDR3 is CASSPRKGAWGGYTF. CDR3 nucleotides: TGTGCCAGCAGTCCAAGGAAGGGGGCCTGGGGAGGCTACACCTTC. V and J are TRBV28 and TRBJ1-2; 7 bases map to TRBD1. Germline trimming cut 5 bases from V and 8 bases from J; bases unmatched to any gene: 14. The germline gives CDR1 MDHEN, CDR2 SYDVKM. The CDR3 extends over 15 amino acids.